This record concerns one TCR beta chain sequence. The CDR3 has 16 residues. Per germline, CDR1 KGHSH and CDR2 LQKENI. V lost 8 bases to trimming and J lost 6 bases, with 24 bases between them. These data are taken from a study of T cell changes during pregnancy in multiple sclerosis. Method: immunoSEQ multiplex PCR; TCRdb's copy keeps in-frame clones and lacks some. There are about 67,000 clones in the sample; approximately 90% occur only once, and 1.4% to 1.5% lies in the top ten. The J gene is TRBJ2-3, the V gene TRBV18, with D tentatively TRBD2 (5 bases). The receptor comes from a female donor with multiple sclerosis, enrolled in a pregnancy study. The material sequenced was peripheral blood, taken in the third trimester of pregnancy. CDR3 nucleotide sequence: TGTGCCAGCCCCCCGTCTGGCGGGTACGTGATGGATACGCAGTATTTT. Amino acids: CASPPSGGYVMDTQYF.